This is a list of T cell receptor beta chains from one sample in a study of T cell changes during pregnancy in multiple sclerosis. Here immunoSEQ multiplex PCR was the method, and the copy in TCRdb shows in-frame clones only, minus some. The repertoire holds about 13,000 clones, with 85% to 90% as singletons. This sample comprised CD8+ T cells from peripheral blood mononuclear cells, obtained in the first trimester of pregnancy. The receptors come from a female donor with multiple sclerosis, enrolled in a pregnancy study. Both conserved end residues are part of each CDR3. D genes are given only for firm matches. Rows may omit the clone size; those that give it use once, few, many or a size class.

>-|TRBJ2-2|-|TRBV19
CASAGLLGGELFF
TGTGCCAGTGCAGGCCTTTTGGGCGGGGAGCTGTTTTTT
>TRBD2|TRBJ2-1|-|TRBV27
CASASGWANEQFF
TGTGCCAGCGCTAGCGGGTGGGCCAATGAGCAGTTCTTC
>-|TRBJ1-1|-|TRBV18
CASSPRPTGAMNTEAFF
TGTGCCAGCTCACCAAGGCCGACAGGAGCTATGAACACTGAAGCTTTCTTT
>-|TRBJ2-6|-|TRBV6-5
CASSYSTSGANVLTF
TGTGCCAGCAGTTACTCGACTTCTGGGGCCAACGTCCTGACTTTC
>TRBD1|TRBJ2-1|few|TRBV6-6
CASSSPRDRGDYEQFF
TGTGCCAGCAGTAGCCCCCGGGACAGGGGCGACTATGAGCAGTTCTTC
>-|TRBJ1-2|few|TRBV6-1
CASSVGTGEDGYTF
TGTGCCAGCAGTGTGGGTACCGGGGAAGATGGCTACACCTTC
>TRBD2|TRBJ2-1|-|TRBV6-1
CASSEDAGGFNEQFF
TGTGCCAGCAGTGAAGATGCGGGGGGGTTCAATGAGCAGTTCTTC
>-|TRBJ1-5|-|TRBV10-3
CAISDTGNQPQHF
TGTGCCATCAGTGACACAGGGAATCAGCCCCAGCATTTT
>-|TRBJ1-1|-|TRBV9
CASSGPPDSLDTEAFF
TGTGCCAGCAGCGGCCCCCCCGACAGCCTCGACACTGAAGCTTTCTTT
>-|TRBJ1-5|medium-sized|TRBV6-1
CASTFVSNQPQHF
TGTGCCAGCACCTTTGTAAGCAATCAGCCCCAGCATTTT
>TRBD2|TRBJ2-1|-|TRBV5-6
CASSLELAGFNEQFF
TGTGCCAGCAGCTTGGAGCTAGCGGGGTTCAATGAGCAGTTCTTC
>TRBD1|TRBJ2-2|-|TRBV7-6
CASSISTGGTGELFF
TGTGCCAGCAGCATTTCGACAGGGGGCACCGGGGAGCTGTTTTTT
>-|TRBJ2-5|-|TRBV6-4
CASSAGAEETQYF
TGTGCCAGCAGCGCGGGGGCCGAAGAGACCCAGTACTTC
>TRBD1|TRBJ1-6|few|TRBV6-1
CASLEGTGGFSPLHF
TGTGCCAGCCTTGAGGGCACAGGGGGATTTTCACCCCTCCACTTT
>TRBD1|TRBJ1-1|-|TRBV4-3
CASSPDQWTGIDTEAFF
TGCGCCAGCAGTCCCGACCAGTGGACAGGGATAGACACTGAAGCTTTCTTT
>-|TRBJ1-5|once|TRBV6-1
CASHEGFWGQPQHF
TGTGCCAGCCATGAGGGCTTTTGGGGTCAGCCCCAGCATTTT
>TRBD1|TRBJ1-6|-|TRBV10-3
CAISESRGLNSPLHF
TGTGCCATCAGTGAGTCGAGGGGGCTTAACTCACCCCTCCACTTT
>TRBD1|TRBJ1-6|-|TRBV6-5
CASSYLTGGDGSPLHF
TGTGCCAGCAGTTACCTTACAGGGGGCGACGGATCACCCCTCCACTTT
>-|TRBJ1-5|-|TRBV19
CASSNLDPGSDQPQHF
TGTGCCAGTAGTAACCTAGATCCCGGGAGCGATCAGCCCCAGCATTTT
>TRBD2|TRBJ2-1|-|TRBV9
CANTPFGLAGGGEQFF
TGTGCCAACACCCCCTTTGGGCTAGCGGGGGGGGGTGAGCAGTTCTTC
>TRBD1|TRBJ2-7|-|TRBV4-3
CASSQAPGGSYEQYF
TGCGCCAGCAGCCAAGCCCCAGGGGGCTCCTACGAGCAGTACTTC
>-|TRBJ1-2|-|TRBV4-1
CASSHPDGGDGYTF
TGCGCCAGCAGCCACCCCGATGGGGGGGACGGCTACACCTTC
>TRBD1|TRBJ1-4|-|TRBV5-4
CASSFRGGADEKLFF
TGTGCCAGCAGCTTTAGAGGGGGCGCGGATGAAAAACTGTTTTTT
>-|TRBJ1-1|-|TRBV19
CASSHPPGGDTEAFF
TGTGCCAGTAGCCACCCGCCGGGGGGGGACACTGAAGCTTTCTTT
>-|TRBJ1-1|-|TRBV5-5
CASSLLPGINTEAFF
TGTGCCAGCAGCTTACTACCAGGGATCAACACTGAAGCTTTCTTT
>-|TRBJ2-1|-|TRBV4-3
CASSQVSPRGNSYNEQFF
TGCGCCAGCAGCCAAGTTTCACCTCGGGGGAACTCCTACAATGAGCAGTTCTTC
>TRBD1|TRBJ2-7|-|TRBV28
CASSRTGLGEQYF
TGTGCCAGCAGCAGGACAGGTCTGGGGGAGCAGTACTTC
>-|TRBJ1-2|few|TRBV13
CASSFTGLKNYGYTF
TGTGCCAGCAGCTTTACGGGACTGAAGAACTATGGCTACACCTTC
>TRBD1|TRBJ2-7|-|TRBV5-1
CASRSDRALIEQYF
TGCGCCAGCAGGTCTGACAGGGCTCTGATCGAGCAGTACTTC
>-|TRBJ1-2|-|TRBV6-5
CASSYSPDLNYGYTF
TGTGCCAGCAGTTACTCGCCGGACTTGAACTATGGCTACACCTTC
>-|TRBJ2-2|-|TRBV7-9
CASSLTGELFF
TGTGCCAGCAGCCTGACCGGGGAGCTGTTTTTT
>-|TRBJ2-7|-|TRBV5-1
CASSATGTYEQYF
TGCGCCAGCAGCGCCACAGGGACCTACGAGCAGTACTTC
>-|TRBJ2-1|once|TRBV28
CASTPPGGGTYNEQFF
TGTGCCAGCACCCCCCCGGGCGGGGGCACCTACAATGAGCAGTTCTTC
>-|TRBJ1-1|-|TRBV15
CATSRAHRVNTEAFF
TGTGCCACCAGCAGAGCGCACAGAGTGAACACTGAAGCTTTCTTT
>-|TRBJ2-7|-|TRBV27
CASSPAGPYEQYF
TGTGCCAGCAGCCCCGCAGGGCCCTACGAGCAGTACTTC
>TRBD1|TRBJ2-1|-|TRBV28
CASSGTGSGHEQFF
TGTGCCAGCAGTGGGACAGGGTCGGGGCATGAGCAGTTCTTC
>-|TRBJ2-7|-|TRBV9
CASSVEGGSYEQYF
TGTGCCAGCAGCGTAGAGGGGGGGTCTTACGAGCAGTACTTC
>-|TRBJ1-5|-|TRBV4-1
CASSQEAQGWQPQHF
TGCGCCAGCAGCCAAGAGGCACAGGGATGGCAGCCCCAGCATTTT
>-|TRBJ1-2|-|TRBV9
CASSDSGALSGYTF
TGTGCCAGCAGCGACTCAGGGGCTTTGAGCGGCTACACCTTC
>-|TRBJ1-1|-|TRBV23-1
CASHPGLRNTEAFF
TGCGCCAGCCATCCAGGGTTGCGGAACACTGAAGCTTTCTTT
>-|TRBJ2-3|-|TRBV28
CASSLLGLGASTDTQYF
TGTGCCAGCAGTTTATTAGGGTTGGGGGCTAGCACAGATACGCAGTATTTT
>TRBD1|TRBJ1-2|-|TRBV7-3
CASSSSGQDYGYTF
TGTGCCAGCAGCTCCTCTGGACAGGATTATGGCTACACCTTC
>-|TRBJ2-1|-|TRBV11-2
CASSFLKGLSMSYNEQFF
TGTGCCAGCAGCTTCCTGAAAGGACTAAGTATGTCCTACAATGAGCAGTTCTTC
>TRBD2|TRBJ2-7|-|TRBV10-2
CASSLAGSSYEQYF
TGCGCCAGCAGTCTAGCGGGTAGCTCCTACGAGCAGTACTTC
>TRBD1|TRBJ1-4|-|TRBV7-9
CASSHTTGDEKLFF
TGTGCCAGCAGCCACACTACAGGGGATGAAAAACTGTTTTTT
>-|TRBJ1-2|once|TRBV5-1
CASSLGTGNGYTF
TGCGCCAGCAGCCTCGGGACTGGCAACGGCTACACCTTC
>TRBD1|TRBJ1-1|-|TRBV27
CASSFLGQGFVEAFF
TGTGCCAGCAGTTTCCTAGGACAGGGGTTTGTTGAAGCTTTCTTT
>-|TRBJ2-1|-|TRBV4-1
CASSQGGVAQYNEQFF
TGCGCCAGCAGCCAAGGGGGGGTAGCACAATACAATGAGCAGTTCTTC
>TRBD1|TRBJ1-2|-|TRBV27
CASSLSLKLDRVHGYTF
TGTGCCAGCAGTTTATCCTTGAAGCTTGACAGGGTCCATGGCTACACCTTC
>-|TRBJ1-2|-|TRBV7-9
CASSLTETLYGYTF
TGTGCCAGCAGTTTGACAGAGACCCTCTATGGCTACACCTTC
>TRBD1|TRBJ1-1|-|TRBV5-4
CASSLGQGAGEAFF
TGTGCCAGCAGCTTGGGACAGGGGGCTGGTGAAGCTTTCTTT
>TRBD1|TRBJ1-2|once|TRBV5-4
CASSFPGTGGLYGYTF
TGTGCCAGCAGCTTCCCCGGGACAGGGGGACTCTATGGCTACACCTTC
>-|TRBJ2-2|-|TRBV11-2
CATSGTGELFF
TGTGCCACCTCGGGGACCGGGGAGCTGTTTTTT
>TRBD1|TRBJ1-1|few|TRBV18
CAASGTGETEAFF
TGTGCCGCTTCGGGCACAGGGGAAACTGAAGCTTTCTTT
>TRBD1|TRBJ2-1|-|TRBV27
CASSEIQGLGYNEQFF
TGTGCCAGCAGTGAAATACAGGGGCTGGGATACAATGAGCAGTTCTTC
>-|TRBJ1-1|-|TRBV4-3
CASSHASLETEAFF
TGCGCCAGCAGCCATGCTAGCTTGGAGACTGAAGCTTTCTTT
>-|TRBJ1-1|-|TRBV5-1
CASSLVGGAGAEAFF
TGCGCCAGCAGCTTGGTTGGAGGGGCGGGAGCTGAAGCTTTCTTT
>-|TRBJ1-2|-|TRBV7-2
CASSLVLGPDSAYGYTF
TGTGCCAGCAGCTTAGTATTGGGGCCCGACAGTGCCTATGGCTACACCTTC
>-|TRBJ2-3|-|TRBV4-2
CASSQALGADTQYF
TGTGCCAGCAGCCAAGCCCTGGGAGCAGATACGCAGTATTTT
>TRBD1|TRBJ1-1|-|TRBV2
CASAMGQGNTEAFF
TGTGCCAGCGCAATGGGACAGGGGAACACTGAAGCTTTCTTT